Below, 29 T cell receptor beta chains from the same sample are listed, as sequenced in a study of T cell responses to AZD1222 COVID-19 vaccine. The assay was immunoSEQ multiplex PCR, and TCRdb's table has in-frame clones only and misses some. Counted here are about 200,000 clones, 85% to 95% occurring once; the ten biggest clones make up about 1%. Here the sequenced sample was peripheral blood, taken on day 0 of MenACWY control vaccination. The receptors stem from an adult in good health.

This rearrangement joins TRBV9 to TRBJ2-2; D is unresolved. V was pared by 4 bases and J by 0 bases, with 7 bases between. This CDR3 has 14 amino acids. CDR1 is SGDLS, CDR2 YYNGEE, per germline. CDR3 sequence (DNA): TGTGCCAGCAGCCCTGGACCGAACACCGGGGAGCTGTTTTTT. Protein product: CASSPGPNTGELFF.

The chain uses TRBV7-2 and TRBJ2-7; maybe TRBD1 (6 bases). CDR1 and CDR2 (germline): SGHTA, FQGNSA. The V end lost 4 bases, the J end lost 0 bases, and 13 bases lay between the germline ends. This CDR3 spans 15 amino acids. DNA for the CDR3: TGTGCCAGCAGCTCCCGCAGGGGTCGCTCCTACGAGCAGTACTTC. Its protein is CASSSRRGRSYEQYF.

This clone showed up just once. The chain recombines TRBV3-1 (or the pseudogene TRBV3-2) with TRBJ2-4; 8 bases map to TRBD2. The CDR3 covers 16 residues. Germline V lookup: CDR1 LGHDT, CDR2 YNNKEL (reference sequence). Trimming cost V 4 bases and J 7 bases; bases outside gene matches: 12. CDR3 residues: CASSPRAGGAYNIQYF. The CDR3 bases are TGTGCCAGCAGCCCAAGGGCCGGGGGGGCCTATAACATTCAGTACTTC.

This clone appeared once. J is TRBJ2-3 and V is TRBV2, with TRBD2 identical over 11 bases. This CDR3 comprises 15 residues. V dropped 6 bases and J dropped 1; count of bases not matched to a gene: 3. CDR1 is SNHLY and CDR2 is FYNNEI in the germline V gene. CDR3 bases: TGTGCCAGCAGGGTTAGCGGGGGGGGCACAGATACGCAGTATTTT. This gives the protein CASRVSGGGTDTQYF.

This chain links TRBV2 with TRBJ1-1, with TRBD1 matching over 9 bases. This CDR3 is 14 amino acids long. Germline V gene lookup returns CDR1 SNHLY and CDR2 FYNNEI. Trimming at V came to 6 bases and at J to 6 bases, leaving 8 bases not matched to a gene. In DNA, the CDR3 is TGTGCCAGCAGAAAGGACAGGGGACTCGCTGAAGCTTTCTTT. Its translation is CASRKDRGLAEAFF.

The chain recombines TRBV5-4 with TRBJ2-7; D may be TRBD1 (6 bases). The CDR3 has 15 amino acids. V lost 4 bases, J lost 5 bases, and 19 bases lay in between. The germline gives CDR1 SGHNT, CDR2 YYREEE (reference sequence). In nucleotides, the CDR3 is TGTGCCAGCAGCACTCAGGGGTTTAAGTTGAACGAGCAGTACTTC. Amino acids: CASSTQGFKLNEQYF.

The chain uses TRBV7-8 and TRBJ1-6; D possibly corresponds to TRBD1 (6 bases). This CDR3 has 17 residues. Germline CDR1 is SGHVS and CDR2 is FQNEAQ. V shed 5 bases and J shed 7 bases, with 21 bases lying between them. CDR3 residues: CASSRTADPLENSPLHF. The CDR3 nucleotides are TGTGCCAGCAGCCGGACAGCCGATCCGTTGGAGAATTCACCCCTCCACTTT.

In DNA form, the CDR3 reads TGTGCCAGCAACACATTGGGGGGGGCCGGTCATGGCTACACCTTC. It is translated as CASNTLGGAGHGYTF. The chain couples TRBV7-2 to TRBJ1-2; tentative D call: TRBD1 (6 bases). Germline loops: CDR1 SGHTA, CDR2 FQGNSA. Trimming removed 7 bases at V and 6 bases at J, with 21 bases between. This CDR3 is built from 15 residues. The full variable domain, its missing parts supplied by reference TRBV7-2 and TRBJ1-2, is GAGVSQSPSNKVTEKGKDVELRCDPISGHTALYWYRQSLGQGLEFLIYFQGNSAPDKSGLPSDRFSAERTGGSVSTLTIQRTQQEDSAVYLCASNTLGGAGHGYTFGSGTRLTVV.

The V and J genes are TRBV3-1 (or the pseudogene TRBV3-2) and TRBJ1-4, with D unclear. Trimming cost V 0 bases and J 6 bases, with 14 bases left between them. The CDR3 covers 16 residues. The germline gives CDR1 LGHDT, CDR2 YNNKEL (reference sequence). This CDR3 is CASSQDLGLVDEKLFF. CDR3 sequence (DNA): TGTGCCAGCAGCCAAGATCTAGGACTGGTAGATGAAAAACTGTTTTTT.

J is TRBJ1-5 and V is TRBV30; no clear D. Trimming cost V 1 base and J 0 bases, with 13 bases left between them. The CDR3 has 16 residues. Germline V gene data show CDR1 as GTSNPN and CDR2 as SVGIG (reference sequence). Here the CDR3 DNA reads TGTGCCTGGAGTGACCCGGGCCGGGGTAGCAATCAGCCCCAGCATTTT. This gives the protein CAWSDPGRGSNQPQHF.

The V and J genes are TRBV3-1 (or the pseudogene TRBV3-2) and TRBJ1-4, with D uncertain. CDR1 LGHDT and CDR2 YNNKEL come from the germline V gene (reference sequence). Trimming removed 1 base at V and 3 bases at J, with 9 bases between. The CDR3 has 15 amino acids. For the CDR3, the DNA is TGTGCCAGCAGCCAAGCCTCGGGTCCTAATGAAAAACTGTTTTTT. It translates to CASSQASGPNEKLFF.

This chain joins TRBV7-2 and TRBJ1-1; perhaps TRBD1 as D (5 bases). Germline V gene lookup returns CDR1 SGHTA and CDR2 FQGNSA. Trimming removed 4 bases at V and 1 base at J, with 13 bases between. This CDR3 has 15 residues. The CDR3 coding sequence is TGTGCCAGCAGCTCGGGTAGAACAGGGAACACTGAAGCTTTCTTT. This codes for CASSSGRTGNTEAFF.

This sequence joins TRBV7-2 and TRBJ1-2, with D maybe TRBD1 (5 bases). Germline CDR1 reads SGHTA; CDR2 reads FQGNSA. V gave up 0 bases and J gave up 5 bases, with 16 bases separating them. This CDR3 is 16 amino acids long. CDR3 protein: CASSLAGVAFSYGYTF. The CDR3 DNA is TGTGCCAGCAGCTTAGCAGGGGTCGCCTTTAGTTATGGCTACACCTTC.

V gene TRBV7-2 combines with J gene TRBJ2-7; 8 bases fit TRBD1. Germline V CDR1 and CDR2: SGHTA, FQGNSA. The CDR3 has 13 amino acids. V gave up 4 bases and J gave up 7 bases; unmatched junction bases: 6. CDR3 in amino acids: CASSWGTGREQYF. CDR3 in DNA: TGTGCCAGCAGCTGGGGGACAGGAAGGGAGCAGTACTTC.

The J gene is TRBJ2-1, the V gene TRBV11-2; D is unclear. CDR3 length equals 15 residues. Trimming pared 5 bases from V and 4 bases from J, leaving 15 bases between. CDR1 SGHAT and CDR2 FQNNGV come from the germline V gene. The DNA of the CDR3 is TGTGCCAGCAGCCCAGGCGGAGCCTATTACAATGAGCAGTTCTTC. Translating it yields CASSPGGAYYNEQFF.

The CDR3 DNA is TGTGCCAGCAGCCGGCGTGGGTCTGAAGCTTTCTTT. It yields the protein CASSRRGSEAFF. The J gene is TRBJ1-1, the V gene TRBV3-1 (or the pseudogene TRBV3-2), with unresolved D. V lost 4 bases and J 6 bases, leaving 9 bases between the germline ends. CDR1 LGHDT and CDR2 YNNKEL come from the germline V gene (reference sequence). This CDR3 region has 12 residues.

The V call is TRBV7-8, the J call TRBJ1-6; D unresolved. The CDR3 extends over 14 amino acids. The germline V gene encodes CDR1 SGHVS and CDR2 FQNEAQ. Trimming removed 5 bases from V and 3 bases from J, with 8 bases in between. The CDR3 nucleotides are TGTGCCAGCAGCCAACAGAGCTATAATTCACCCCTCCACTTT. The encoded protein is CASSQQSYNSPLHF. Combining the CDR3 with reference TRBV7-8 and TRBJ1-6 gives the whole variable domain GAGVSQSPRYKVAKRGQDVALRCDPISGHVSLFWYQQALGQGPEFLTYFQNEAQLDKSGLPSDRFFAERPEGSVSTLKIQRTQQEDSAVYLCASSQQSYNSPLHFGNGTRLTVT.

The chain joins TRBV28 to TRBJ1-4, with D possibly matching TRBD1 (5 bases). Trimming cost V 3 bases and J 0 bases, with 8 bases left between them. Germline CDR1 and CDR2: MDHEN and SYDVKM. The CDR3 runs to 15 residues. CDR3 protein: CASSLDITTNEKLFF. CDR3 bases: TGTGCCAGCAGTTTGGACATAACAACTAATGAAAAACTGTTTTTT.

The CDR3 sequence: CASRRGDYGYTF. The CDR3 DNA sequence: TGTGCCAGCAGGCGGGGCGACTATGGCTACACCTTC. The chain carries TRBV27 and TRBJ1-2; possibly TRBD1 for D (5 bases). CDR1 and CDR2 (germline): MNHEY, SMNVEV (reference sequence). V was shortened by 6 bases and J by 3 bases, with 8 bases between the two germline ends. This CDR3 spans 12 amino acids.

Comments on this clone: Other DNA sequences of this sample code for an identical CDR3. The chain combines TRBV15 with TRBJ1-2; 9 bases align to TRBD1. Trimming at V came to 3 bases and at J to 5 bases, leaving 1 base not matched to a gene. Germline V gene data show CDR1 as LNHNV and CDR2 as YYDKDF (reference sequence). There are 13 residues in the CDR3. CDR3 DNA: TGTGCCACCAGCAGGGGGACAGGGTATGGCTACACCTTC. Amino acids: CATSRGTGYGYTF.

The chain employs TRBV19 and TRBJ1-2; 8 positions match TRBD1. Germline lookup yields CDR1 LNHDA and CDR2 SQIVND (reference sequence). The CDR3 sequence is 16 residues long. Trimming at V came to 5 bases and at J to 6 bases, leaving 14 bases not matched to a gene. The CDR3 loop is CASSAATGGRWDGYTF. DNA for the CDR3: TGTGCCAGTAGTGCGGCCACAGGGGGAAGGTGGGATGGCTACACCTTC.

The chain recombines TRBV6-5 with TRBJ1-3; the match to TRBD1 covers 11 bases. Germline CDR1 and CDR2: MNHEY and SVGAGI. V lost 4 bases, J lost 8 bases, and 7 bases stayed unmatched. The CDR3 length is 15 residues. This CDR3 is CASSSGTGGLDTIYF. In DNA, the CDR3 is TGTGCCAGCAGTTCCGGGACAGGGGGATTAGACACCATATATTTT.

The chain recombines TRBV11-3 with TRBJ2-3, with 7 bases identical to TRBD1. Germline assignment: CDR1 SGHNT and CDR2 YENEEA. V dropped 1 base and J dropped 6; count of bases not matched to a gene: 7. The CDR3 length is 15 residues. CDR3 in amino acids: CASSLGGQVGDTQYF. In DNA form, the CDR3 reads TGTGCCAGCAGCTTAGGTGGACAGGTCGGCGATACGCAGTATTTT.

DNA of the CDR3: TGTGCCAGCAGCTTGACAGGGGTGAACACTGAAGCTTTCTTT. Its protein is CASSLTGVNTEAFF. This chain links TRBV7-3 with TRBJ1-1; TRBD1 agrees at 8 bases. The CDR3 length is 14 residues. The ends lost 3 bases at V and 0 bases at J; junction bases unmatched: 0. CDR1 and CDR2 from the germline V gene are SGHTA and FQGTGA. Together with reference TRBV7-3 and TRBJ1-1, the CDR3 gives the full variable domain: GAGVSQTPSNKVTEKGKYVELRCDPISGHTALYWYRQSLGQGPEFLIYFQGTGAADDSGLPNDRFFAVRPEGSVSTLKIQRTERGDSAVYLCASSLTGVNTEAFFGQGTRLTVV.

The rearrangement links TRBV7-3 to TRBJ1-1; the D gene is possibly TRBD1 (5 bases). This CDR3 region has 15 residues. From germline, CDR1 is SGHTA and CDR2 FQGTGA. V lost 2 bases and J lost 0, with 10 bases in between. DNA for the CDR3: TGTGCCAGCAGCTTAGACAGTAACATGAACACTGAAGCTTTCTTT. Translating gives CASSLDSNMNTEAFF.

The chain carries TRBV6-2 or TRBV6-3 and TRBJ2-3; D is undetermined. The CDR3 has 15 residues. Trimming took 0 bases from V and 5 from J, leaving 12 bases between them. The V gene's germline CDR1 is MNHEY and CDR2 SVGEGT. CDR3 coding DNA: TGTGCCAGCAGTTACTCGGGCCTACCACTAGATACGCAGTATTTT. This codes for CASSYSGLPLDTQYF.

This sequence joins TRBV6-5 and TRBJ2-5; D is unresolved. V lost 0 bases to trimming and J lost 7 bases, with 15 bases between them. The CDR3 has 15 amino acids. CDR1 and CDR2 (germline): MNHEY, SVGAGI. CDR3 DNA: TGTGCCAGCAGTTACTCGACCGGGCTCGCATCGACCCAGTACTTC. Protein: CASSYSTGLASTQYF.

V gene TRBV20-1 combines with J gene TRBJ1-5; D gene unclear. This CDR3 is built from 10 residues. V was trimmed by 3 bases and J by 7 bases, leaving 4 bases between them. Germline CDR1 and CDR2: DFQATT and SNEGSKA (reference sequence). CDR3 in amino acids: CSARSQPQHF. CDR3 coding DNA: TGCAGTGCTAGGAGCCAGCCCCAGCATTTT.

The gene calls are TRBV9 and TRBJ2-3, with D possibly TRBD2 on 5 matching bases. Germline CDR1 SGDLS, CDR2 YYNGEE. V gave up 5 bases and J gave up 1 base, with 14 bases separating them. The CDR3 extends over 15 amino acids. CDR3 residues: CASRDRDLGTDTQYF. The DNA of the CDR3 is TGTGCCAGCAGAGACCGGGATCTCGGCACAGATACGCAGTATTTT.